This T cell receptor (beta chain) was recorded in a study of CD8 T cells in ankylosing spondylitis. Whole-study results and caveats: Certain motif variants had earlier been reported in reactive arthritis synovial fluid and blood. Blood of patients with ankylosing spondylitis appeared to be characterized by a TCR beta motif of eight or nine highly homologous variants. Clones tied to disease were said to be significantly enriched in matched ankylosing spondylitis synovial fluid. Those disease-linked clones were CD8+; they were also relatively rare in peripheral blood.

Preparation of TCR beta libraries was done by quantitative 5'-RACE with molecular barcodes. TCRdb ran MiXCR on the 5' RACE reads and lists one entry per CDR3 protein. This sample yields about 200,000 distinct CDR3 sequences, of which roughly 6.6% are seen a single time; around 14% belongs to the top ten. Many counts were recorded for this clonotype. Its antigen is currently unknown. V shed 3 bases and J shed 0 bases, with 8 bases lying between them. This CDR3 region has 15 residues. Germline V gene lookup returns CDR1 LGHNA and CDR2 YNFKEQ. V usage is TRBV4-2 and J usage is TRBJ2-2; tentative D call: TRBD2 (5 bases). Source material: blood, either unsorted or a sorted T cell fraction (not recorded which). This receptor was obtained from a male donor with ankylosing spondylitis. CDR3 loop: CASSHGVANTGELFF. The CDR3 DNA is TGTGCCAGCAGCCACGGGGTAGCGAACACCGGGGAGCTGTTTTTT.